The rows below give T cell receptor beta chains drawn from one sample of a study of T cell responses to AZD1222 COVID-19 vaccine. The table came from immunoSEQ multiplex PCR; TCRdb's copy has only in-frame clones and leaves some out. The table lists some 130,000 clones, roughly 85% of them singletons. The sample here was peripheral blood, taken on day 0 of AZD1222 vaccination. The receptor source for this set is an adult in good health. The CDR3 runs from the conserved cysteine through the conserved F or W. The D gene is left open where the match is weak. The size of a clone is reported for some rows only, either as once, few or many, or as a class for expanded clones.

d_call | clone_size | j_call | v_call | cdr3_aa | cdr3_nt
. | . | TRBJ2-1 | TRBV5-1 | CASSFGGTPPANEQFF | TGCGCCAGCAGCTTCGGCGGGACCCCGCCCGCCAATGAGCAGTTCTTC
. | . | TRBJ2-3 | TRBV3-1/TRBV3-2 | CASSRTGVGTDTQYF | TGTGCCAGCAGCCGGACGGGGGTAGGCACAGATACGCAGTATTTT
. | . | TRBJ1-2 | TRBV5-1 | CASSLGQASNYGYTF | TGCGCCAGCAGCTTGGGACAAGCCTCTAACTATGGCTACACCTTC
. | . | TRBJ2-5 | TRBV6-6 | CASSYGPGETQYF | TGTGCCAGCAGTTACGGCCCGGGAGAGACCCAGTACTTC
. | . | TRBJ2-7 | TRBV6-1 | CASSDSWGADEQYF | TGTGCCAGCAGTGATTCGTGGGGGGCGGACGAGCAGTACTTC
. | few | TRBJ1-1 | TRBV9 | CASSPRTTGEAFF | TGTGCCAGCAGCCCCCGGACAACCGGAGAAGCTTTCTTT
. | . | TRBJ2-3 | TRBV5-4 | CASSLVGRADTQYF | TGTGCCAGCAGCTTGGTTGGTAGGGCAGATACGCAGTATTTT
. | . | TRBJ1-2 | TRBV18 | CASSPREGRYGYTF | TGTGCCAGCTCACCAAGGGAGGGGCGCTATGGCTACACCTTC
TRBD1 | . | TRBJ1-2 | TRBV19 | CASSLLGQGYGYTF | TGTGCCAGTAGTCTCCTAGGACAGGGGTATGGCTACACCTTC
TRBD1 | once | TRBJ1-2 | TRBV7-8 | CASSLDLGRGQDGYTF | TGTGCCAGCAGCTTAGATTTAGGGAGGGGGCAAGATGGCTACACCTTC
. | . | TRBJ1-2 | TRBV11-2 | CASSLGGRNYYGYTF | TGTGCCAGCAGCTTAGGGGGCCGGAACTACTATGGCTACACCTTC